The sequence of this TCR beta chain was determined in a study of T cell repertoires in ileal Crohn's disease. Overall study results and limits: Endoscopic recurrence occurred in every patient whose clonality exceeded 26.8%.

About this clone: Its antigen is unknown.

Sequenced by immunoSEQ multiplex PCR; TCRdb stores in-frame clones only, minus some. The table records roughly 9,200 clones, 65% to 80% of them present only once. Stated time point: neoterminal ileum biopsy at postoperative endoscopy, about 6 months after surgery. Germline values: CDR1 SGHDT, CDR2 YYEEEE. V gave up 4 bases and J gave up 6 bases, with 11 bases separating them. This CDR3 has 13 residues. V gene TRBV5-6 combines with J gene TRBJ2-1; weak D call: TRBD1 (6 bases). Sequenced material: ileal tissue. The TCR comes from an adult with Crohn's disease. This chain's CDR3 is CASSIIGGNEQFF. The CDR3 DNA follows: TGTGCCAGCAGCATAATAGGGGGCAATGAGCAGTTCTTC.